The entry below gives a single T cell receptor beta chain sequence along with its context. In the study's own analysis: Reference gene primer amplification gave estimated nucleated cell counts. The repertoire was sequenced with immunoSEQ multiplex PCR; TCRdb's copy has only in-frame clones and lacks some. V and J calls and clone size come straight from that table; D and trimming were deduced from the DNA. The sample gives some 60,000 clones, about 91% of which show up once; approximately 2.1% is in the top ten. The data belong to a study of blood T cell repertoires in COVID-19. In the study overall: The study drew acute and convalescent COVID-19 samples from the United States, Italy and Spain.

The CDR3 extends over 15 amino acids. V lost 6 bases, J lost 2 bases, and 2 bases stayed unmatched. Germline CDR1 is SNHLY and CDR2 is FYNNEI. Sequencing input: peripheral blood. This TCR derives from a man aged 55 to 70 with acute or convalescent COVID-19. The rearrangement uses TRBV2 and TRBJ2-1; 12 bases agree with TRBD2. CDR3: CASSGLAGPYNEQFF. CDR3 DNA sequence: TGTGCCAGCAGCGGACTAGCGGGACCCTACAATGAGCAGTTCTTC. Combining the CDR3 with reference TRBV2 and TRBJ2-1 gives the whole variable domain EPEVTQTPSHQVTQMGQEVILRCVPISNHLYFYWYRQILGQKVEFLVSFYNNEISEKSEIFDDQFSVERPDGSNFTLKIRSTKLEDSAMYFCASSGLAGPYNEQFFGPGTRLTVL.